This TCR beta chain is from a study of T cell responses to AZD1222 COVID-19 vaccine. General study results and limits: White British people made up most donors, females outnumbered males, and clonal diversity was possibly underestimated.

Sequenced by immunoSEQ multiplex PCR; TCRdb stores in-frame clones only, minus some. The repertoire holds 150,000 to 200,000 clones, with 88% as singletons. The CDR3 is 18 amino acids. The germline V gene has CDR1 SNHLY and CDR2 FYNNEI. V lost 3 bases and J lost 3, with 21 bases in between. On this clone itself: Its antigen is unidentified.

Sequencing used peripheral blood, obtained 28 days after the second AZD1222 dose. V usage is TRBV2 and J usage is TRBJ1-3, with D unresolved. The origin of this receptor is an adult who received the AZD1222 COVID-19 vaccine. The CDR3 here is CASSDRSPKRFIGNTIYF. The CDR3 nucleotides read TGTGCCAGCAGTGACAGATCCCCAAAACGATTTATTGGAAACACCATATATTTT.